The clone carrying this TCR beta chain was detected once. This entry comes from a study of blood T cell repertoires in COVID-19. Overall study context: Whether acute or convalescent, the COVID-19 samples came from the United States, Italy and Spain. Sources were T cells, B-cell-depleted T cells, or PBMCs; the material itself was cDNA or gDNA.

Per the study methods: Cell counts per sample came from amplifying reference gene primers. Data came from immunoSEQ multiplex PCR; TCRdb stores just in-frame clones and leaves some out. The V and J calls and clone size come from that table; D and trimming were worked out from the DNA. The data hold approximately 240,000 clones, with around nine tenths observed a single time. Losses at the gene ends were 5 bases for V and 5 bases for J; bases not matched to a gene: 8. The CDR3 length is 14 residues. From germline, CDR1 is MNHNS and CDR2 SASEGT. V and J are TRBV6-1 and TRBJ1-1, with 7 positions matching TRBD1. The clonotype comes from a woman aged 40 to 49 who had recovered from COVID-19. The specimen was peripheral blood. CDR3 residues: CASSRTGEVTEAFF. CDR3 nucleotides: TGTGCCAGCAGTCGGACAGGAGAAGTGACTGAAGCTTTCTTT.